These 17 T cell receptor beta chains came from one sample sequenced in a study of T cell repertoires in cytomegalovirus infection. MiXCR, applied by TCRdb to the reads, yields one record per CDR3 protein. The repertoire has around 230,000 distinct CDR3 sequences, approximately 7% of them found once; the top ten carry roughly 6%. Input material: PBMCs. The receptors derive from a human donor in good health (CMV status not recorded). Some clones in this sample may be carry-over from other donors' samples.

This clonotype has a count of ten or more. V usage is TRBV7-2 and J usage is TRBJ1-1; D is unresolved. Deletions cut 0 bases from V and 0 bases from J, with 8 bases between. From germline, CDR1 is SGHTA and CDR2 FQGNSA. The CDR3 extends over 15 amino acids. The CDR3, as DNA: TGTGCCAGCAGCTTAGCGGCAGGACTGAACACTGAAGCTTTCTTT. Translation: CASSLAAGLNTEAFF.

CDR3 sequence reads: CASSQLGASYSPLHF. DNA for the CDR3: TGTGCCAGCAGCCAACTAGGGGCCTCCTATTCACCCCTCCACTTT. The genes are TRBV14 and TRBJ1-6, with D tentatively TRBD1 (5 bases). The CDR3 extends over 15 amino acids. V gave up 2 bases and J gave up 8 bases, with 13 bases separating them. Per the germline V gene, CDR1 is SGHDN and CDR2 is FVKESK.

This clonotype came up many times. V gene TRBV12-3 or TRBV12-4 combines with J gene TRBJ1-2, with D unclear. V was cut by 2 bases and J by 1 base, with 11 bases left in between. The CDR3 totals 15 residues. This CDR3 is CASSLNPNFNYGYTF. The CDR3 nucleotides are TGTGCCAGCAGTTTAAACCCCAACTTTAACTATGGCTACACCTTC.

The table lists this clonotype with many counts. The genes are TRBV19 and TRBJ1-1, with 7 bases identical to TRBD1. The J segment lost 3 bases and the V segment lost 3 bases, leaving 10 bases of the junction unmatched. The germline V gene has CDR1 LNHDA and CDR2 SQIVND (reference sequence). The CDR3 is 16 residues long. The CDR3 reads CASSIRARGIDTEAFF. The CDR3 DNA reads TGTGCCAGTAGTATCCGGGCCAGGGGGATTGACACTGAAGCTTTCTTT. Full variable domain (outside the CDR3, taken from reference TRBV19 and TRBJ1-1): DGGITQSPKYLFRKEGQNVTLSCEQNLNHDAMYWYRQDPGQGLRLIYYSQIVNDFQKGDIAEGYSVSREKKESFPLTVTSAQKNPTAFYLCASSIRARGIDTEAFFGQGTRLTVV.

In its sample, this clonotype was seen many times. CDR3 residues: CATLGQGIGANVLTF. Written as DNA, the CDR3 is TGTGCCACCCTGGGGCAGGGGATCGGGGCCAACGTCCTGACTTTC. This chain links TRBV28 with TRBJ2-6; possible D gene TRBD1, 6 bases. The germline V gene encodes CDR1 MDHEN and CDR2 SYDVKM. V was trimmed by 10 bases and J by 4 bases, leaving 17 bases between them. CDR3 length: 15 amino acids.

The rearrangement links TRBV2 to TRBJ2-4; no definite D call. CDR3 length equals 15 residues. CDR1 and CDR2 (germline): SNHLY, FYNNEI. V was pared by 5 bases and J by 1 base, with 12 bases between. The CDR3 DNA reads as TGTGCCAGCAGTCCCCAGAGTAGGGCCAAAAACATTCAGTACTTC. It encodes CASSPQSRAKNIQYF.

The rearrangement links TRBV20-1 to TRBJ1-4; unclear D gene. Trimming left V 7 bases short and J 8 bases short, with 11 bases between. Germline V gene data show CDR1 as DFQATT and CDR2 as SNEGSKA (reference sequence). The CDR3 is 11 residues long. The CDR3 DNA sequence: TGCAGTGTACCACTTCGCGAAAAACTGTTTTTT. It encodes CSVPLREKLFF.

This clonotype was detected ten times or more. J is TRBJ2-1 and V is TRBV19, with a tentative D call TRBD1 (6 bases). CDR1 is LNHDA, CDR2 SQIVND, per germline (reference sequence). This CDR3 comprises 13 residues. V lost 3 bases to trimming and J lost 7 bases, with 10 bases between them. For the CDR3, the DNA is TGTGCCAGTAGTATCCCTGACAGGAATGAGCAGTTCTTC. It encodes CASSIPDRNEQFF.

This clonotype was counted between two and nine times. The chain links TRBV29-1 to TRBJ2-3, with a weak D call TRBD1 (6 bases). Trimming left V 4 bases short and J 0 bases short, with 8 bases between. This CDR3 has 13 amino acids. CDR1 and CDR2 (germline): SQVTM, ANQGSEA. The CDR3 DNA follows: TGCAGCGTTGTGGGGGCGAGCACAGATACGCAGTATTTT. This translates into CSVVGASTDTQYF.

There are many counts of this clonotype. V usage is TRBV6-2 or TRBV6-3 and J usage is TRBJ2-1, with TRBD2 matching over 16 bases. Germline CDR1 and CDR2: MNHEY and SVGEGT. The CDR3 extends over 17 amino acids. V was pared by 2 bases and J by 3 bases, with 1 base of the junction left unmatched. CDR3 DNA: TGTGCCAGCAGTTACGGGACTAGCGGGGGGGTCTACAATGAGCAGTTCTTC. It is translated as CASSYGTSGGVYNEQFF.

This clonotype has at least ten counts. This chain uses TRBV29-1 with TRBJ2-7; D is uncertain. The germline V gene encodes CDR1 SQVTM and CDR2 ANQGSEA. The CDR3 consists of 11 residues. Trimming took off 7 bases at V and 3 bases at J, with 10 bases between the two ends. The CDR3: CSDRALYEQYF. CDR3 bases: TGCAGCGACCGAGCCCTCTACGAGCAGTACTTC.

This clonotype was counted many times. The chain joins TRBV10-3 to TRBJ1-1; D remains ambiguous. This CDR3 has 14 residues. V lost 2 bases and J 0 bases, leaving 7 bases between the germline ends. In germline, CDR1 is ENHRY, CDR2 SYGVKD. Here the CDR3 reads CAISEGQMNTEAFF. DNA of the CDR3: TGTGCCATCAGTGAGGGCCAGATGAACACTGAAGCTTTCTTT.

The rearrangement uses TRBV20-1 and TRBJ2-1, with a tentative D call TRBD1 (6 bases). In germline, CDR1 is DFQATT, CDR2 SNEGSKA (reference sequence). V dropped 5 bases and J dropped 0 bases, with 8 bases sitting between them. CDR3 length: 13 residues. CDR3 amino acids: CSAGQFSYNEQFF. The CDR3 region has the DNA TGCAGTGCTGGACAGTTCTCCTACAATGAGCAGTTCTTC.

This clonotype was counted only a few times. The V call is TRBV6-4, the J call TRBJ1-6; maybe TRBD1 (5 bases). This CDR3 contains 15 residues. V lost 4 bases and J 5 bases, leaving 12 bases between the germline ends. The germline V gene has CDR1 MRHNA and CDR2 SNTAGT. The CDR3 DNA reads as TGTGCCAGCAGTGCTCGGGGAGGGGATAATTCACCCCTCCACTTT. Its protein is CASSARGGDNSPLHF.

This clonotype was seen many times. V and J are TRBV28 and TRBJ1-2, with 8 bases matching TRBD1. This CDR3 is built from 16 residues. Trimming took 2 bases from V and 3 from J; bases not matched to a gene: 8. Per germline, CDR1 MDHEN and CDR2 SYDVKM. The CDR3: CASSLDRGLWDYGYTF. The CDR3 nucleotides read TGTGCCAGCAGTTTAGACAGGGGATTATGGGACTATGGCTACACCTTC.

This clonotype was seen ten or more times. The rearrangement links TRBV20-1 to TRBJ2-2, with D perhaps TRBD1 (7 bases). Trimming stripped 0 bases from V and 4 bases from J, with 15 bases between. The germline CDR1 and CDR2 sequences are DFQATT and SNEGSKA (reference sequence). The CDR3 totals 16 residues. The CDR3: CSARDLGGQSTGELFF. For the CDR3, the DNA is TGCAGTGCTAGAGATCTCGGGGGACAGTCCACCGGGGAGCTGTTTTTT.

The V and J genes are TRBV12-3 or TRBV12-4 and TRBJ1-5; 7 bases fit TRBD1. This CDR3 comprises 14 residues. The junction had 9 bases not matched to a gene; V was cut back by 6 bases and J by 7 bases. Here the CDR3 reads CASRPTGFEQPQHF. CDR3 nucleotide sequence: TGTGCCAGCAGACCGACAGGGTTCGAGCAGCCCCAGCATTTT.